These 6 T cell receptor beta chains were sequenced from one sample in a study of shared clonotypes between healthy human individuals. Produced via immunoSEQ multiplex PCR; TCRdb's table is partial and in-frame only. The sample records roughly 700,000 clones, around 72% being singletons. Sequencing used memory CD4+ T cells sorted from blood. Subset defined: CD45RA-negative fraction. The receptors come from a woman aged 25 to 39 in good health.

The chain couples TRBV5-1 to TRBJ2-7; TRBD1 matches 8 bases. CDR3 size: 14 residues. J gave up 5 bases and V 3 bases, and 7 bases lay outside the gene matches. CDR1 and CDR2 from the germline V gene are SGHRS and YFSETQ. CDR3 loop: CASSSTRQGNEQYF. The CDR3 DNA reads TGCGCCAGCAGCTCGACGCGACAGGGGAACGAGCAGTACTTC.

This chain joins TRBV20-1 and TRBJ2-1; D unclear. This CDR3 spans 11 amino acids. Per the germline V gene, CDR1 is DFQATT and CDR2 is SNEGSKA (reference sequence). The V end was cut by 2 bases, the J end by 8 bases, with 7 bases between. CDR3 nucleotides: TGCAGTGCTAGACGCTGGGATGAGCAGTTCTTC. Translated, it gives CSARRWDEQFF.

A few counts support this clone. The rearrangement joins TRBV13 to TRBJ2-7; 10 nucleotides match TRBD2. After removal of 4 bases from V and 6 bases from J, the junction contained 9 bases not matched to a gene. The CDR3 covers 15 residues. Germline V gene lookup returns CDR1 PRHDT and CDR2 FYEKMQ (reference sequence). This CDR3 is CASSSLAGPLGEQYF. The CDR3 coding sequence is TGTGCCAGCAGCTCACTAGCGGGGCCATTGGGCGAGCAGTACTTC.

This chain uses TRBV4-2 with TRBJ1-2; D might be TRBD1 (5 bases). V was pared by 0 bases and J by 5 bases, with 13 bases between. The CDR3 is made up of 15 amino acids. CDR1 is LGHNA, CDR2 YNFKEQ, per germline. The CDR3: CASSQELREGYGYTF. The CDR3 coding sequence is TGTGCCAGCAGCCAAGAATTAAGGGAGGGGTATGGCTACACCTTC.

Written as DNA, the CDR3 is TGTGCCAGCACCGCCCAGGGTTTCGATCAGCCCCAGCATTTT. Encoded protein: CASTAQGFDQPQHF. This chain connects TRBV5-8 to TRBJ1-5; perhaps TRBD1 as D (5 bases). Germline CDR1 is SGHTS and CDR2 is YDEGEE. CDR3 size: 14 residues. The V and J ends lost 6 bases and 5 bases respectively, with 15 bases between them.

V usage is TRBV5-1 and J usage is TRBJ2-7; D is possibly TRBD2 (5 bases). This CDR3 contains 14 residues. From germline, CDR1 is SGHRS and CDR2 YFSETQ. Between the trimmed V and J ends, which lost 0 bases and 2 bases, there was a span of 9 bases. The CDR3 DNA sequence: TGCGCCAGCAGCTTGGGGGGAGTGCCCTACGAGCAGTACTTC. This codes for CASSLGGVPYEQYF.